The 6 T cell receptor beta chains listed next were all sequenced from one sample in a study of T cells in Graves' hyperthyroidism and ophthalmopathy. The investigators amplified TCR beta CDR3 regions from RNA transcripts. With the HTBI primer set, the TCR CDR3 went through a first round of RT-PCR. MiXCR, applied by TCRdb to the multiplex PCR reads, yields one record per CDR3 protein. The table has some 500,000 distinct CDR3 sequences, about 16% seen once. The sequenced material came from blood. All receptors come from a woman younger than 45 with Graves' ophthalmopathy.

The J gene is TRBJ1-4, the V gene TRBV7-2, with 8 positions matching TRBD1. The CDR3 has 14 residues. V gave up 3 bases and J gave up 5 bases; unmatched junction bases: 2. Germline V gives CDR1 SGHTA, CDR2 FQGNSA. The CDR3 region has the DNA TGTGCCAGCAGCTTGGACAGGGCAAATGAAAAACTGTTTTTT. Translated: CASSLDRANEKLFF. The full variable domain, rest sourced from reference TRBV7-2 and TRBJ1-4, is GAGVSQSPSNKVTEKGKDVELRCDPISGHTALYWYRQSLGQGLEFLIYFQGNSAPDKSGLPSDRFSAERTGGSVSTLTIQRTQQEDSAVYLCASSLDRANEKLFFGSGTQLSVL.

This clonotype was observed at least ten times. The J gene is TRBJ2-7, the V gene TRBV7-2; TRBD1 or TRBD2 may be the D gene (5 bases each). The germline CDR1 and CDR2 sequences are SGHTA and FQGNSA. V was cut by 5 bases and J by 5 bases, with 25 bases left in between. This CDR3 region has 17 residues. The CDR3, as DNA: TGTGCCAGCAGCCTATTTTCCCTAGGGACCCGAGGGCACGAGCAGTACTTC. It yields the protein CASSLFSLGTRGHEQYF.

This clonotype was counted many times. The chain has TRBV5-5 and TRBJ2-7, with no clear D. The CDR3 covers 13 residues. Trimming left V 3 bases short and J 1 base short, with 8 bases between. Germline assignment: CDR1 SGHKS and CDR2 YYEKEE (reference sequence). The CDR3: CASSYDQSYEQYF. CDR3 nucleotide sequence: TGTGCCAGCAGCTACGATCAATCCTACGAGCAGTACTTC.

The chain links TRBV7-8 to TRBJ2-2, with D possibly being TRBD1 (5 bases). Germline-derived CDR1 and CDR2 are SGHVS and FQNEAQ. V lost 4 bases, J lost 5 bases, and 14 bases lay in between. This CDR3 comprises 15 residues. CDR3 bases: TGTGCCAGCAGCTCAACAGGAGTTGGGACCGGGGAGCTGTTTTTT. Translating gives CASSSTGVGTGELFF. The full variable domain, its missing parts supplied by reference TRBV7-8 and TRBJ2-2, is GAGVSQSPRYKVAKRGQDVALRCDPISGHVSLFWYQQALGQGPEFLTYFQNEAQLDKSGLPSDRFFAERPEGSVSTLKIQRTQQEDSAVYLCASSSTGVGTGELFFGEGSRLTVL.

The chain carries TRBV20-1 and TRBJ2-1; D unresolved. The CDR3 has 19 residues. Trimming stripped 3 bases from V and 2 bases from J, with 26 bases between. Germline CDR1 and CDR2: DFQATT and SNEGSKA (reference sequence). CDR3: CSASGPVSGEKGTYNEQFF. The CDR3 region has the DNA TGCAGTGCTAGCGGGCCGGTCTCCGGCGAGAAAGGGACCTACAATGAGCAGTTCTTC.

The CDR3 bases are TGTGCCAGCTCCTCTCAGTGGAATCGCGTCTTGGGGGATGAGCAGTTCTTC. The encoded protein is CASSSQWNRVLGDEQFF. The chain uses TRBV28 and TRBJ2-1, with D perhaps matching TRBD1 or TRBD2 (5 bases each). The V end was cut by 8 bases, the J end by 8 bases, with 28 bases between. Germline CDR1 is MDHEN and CDR2 is SYDVKM. This CDR3 comprises 17 residues. Full variable domain (rest looked up from reference TRBV28 and TRBJ2-1): DVKVTQSSRYLVKRTGEKVFLECVQDMDHENMFWYRQDPGLGLRLIYFSYDVKMKEKGDIPEGYSVSREKKERFSLILESASTNQTSMYLCASSSQWNRVLGDEQFFGPGTRLTVL.